The 18 T cell receptor beta chains presented below share a single source sample, sequenced in a study of naive and memory T cell subsets. Ligated cDNA underwent four rounds of PCR with nested alpha and beta constant region primers and SP2. TCRdb recomputed calls from the UMI-ligation and nested PCR reads with MiXCR, one row per CDR3 protein. Of 25,000 to 35,000 distinct CDR3 sequences in the sample, more than 6.5% are singletons; the top ten hold roughly 3.3%. Treatment reported: skin biopsy from PPD injection site in Mantoux-positive individual. TCR cDNA received a 3' ligated oligonucleotide that carried a UMI. The sample consisted of skin, taken from a tuberculin skin test site. Every receptor here comes from an adult in good health.

This clonotype was picked up many times. CDR3 region: CASSPSPGDHEQYF. The CDR3 bases are TGTGCCAGCAGCCCCTCCCCAGGGGACCACGAGCAGTACTTC. V is TRBV11-2 and J is TRBJ2-7; D is possibly TRBD1 (6 bases). With 5 bases removed from V and 5 bases from J, the gap between germline ends came to 16 bases. The CDR3 runs to 14 residues. Germline lookup yields CDR1 SGHAT and CDR2 FQNNGV.

This clonotype was seen more than once but under ten times. The chain is built from TRBV29-1 and TRBJ1-4; D remains ambiguous. Germline V gene sequence: CDR1 SQVTM, CDR2 ANQGSEA. Trimming stripped 5 bases from V and 0 bases from J, with 13 bases between. This CDR3 is built from 15 residues. The CDR3 DNA is TGCAGCGTTCAAGTGAGTGGCGCAACTAATGAAAAACTGTTTTTT. It specifies CSVQVSGATNEKLFF.

The rearrangement links TRBV27 to TRBJ1-2; D is perhaps TRBD1 (5 bases). CDR1 MNHEY and CDR2 SMNVEV come from the germline V gene (reference sequence). V lost 2 bases to trimming and J lost 3 bases, with 10 bases between them. The CDR3 sequence is 14 residues long. The CDR3 here is CASSLVLGDYGYTF. The CDR3 nucleotides read TGTGCCAGCAGTTTAGTTTTAGGGGACTATGGCTACACCTTC.

This clonotype was picked up many times. The rearrangement uses TRBV20-1 and TRBJ2-3; D is perhaps TRBD1 or TRBD2 (5 bases each). This CDR3 comprises 14 residues. The V gene's germline CDR1 is DFQATT and CDR2 SNEGSKA (reference sequence). V shed 3 bases and J shed 7 bases, with 17 bases lying between them. Here the CDR3 DNA reads TGCAGTGCTAGGGGAATAGGGGACCCTTATACGCAGTATTTT. This codes for CSARGIGDPYTQYF.

This clonotype showed up just a few times. The chain is built from TRBV9 and TRBJ2-2, with D tentatively TRBD1 or TRBD2 (5 bases each). The V gene's germline CDR1 is SGDLS and CDR2 YYNGEE. The CDR3 sequence is 16 residues long. V was cut by 3 bases and J by 2 bases, with 14 bases left in between. Here the CDR3 reads CASSGRLRGNTGELFF. CDR3 bases: TGTGCCAGCAGCGGGAGACTGAGGGGAAACACCGGGGAGCTGTTTTTT.

This clonotype was seen ten or more times. CDR3 sequence reads: CASSRNTGLDEQFF. In DNA, the CDR3 is TGTGCCAGCAGCCGGAATACAGGGTTAGATGAGCAGTTCTTC. The chain is built from TRBV4-2 and TRBJ2-1; tentatively, D is TRBD1 (6 bases). This CDR3 region has 14 residues. The germline gives CDR1 LGHNA, CDR2 YNFKEQ. The germline V and J ends were trimmed by 4 bases and 8 bases, with 15 bases remaining between them.

This clonotype was seen repeatedly, ten times or more. V usage is TRBV12-3 or TRBV12-4 and J usage is TRBJ2-3; possibly TRBD1 for D (6 bases). The CDR3 is 16 residues long. The V gene lost 3 bases and the J gene lost 0 bases, with 13 bases spanning the gap. CDR3 nucleotides: TGTGCCAGCAGTTTCGGGAACAGGGTTAGCACAGATACGCAGTATTTT. Its translation is CASSFGNRVSTDTQYF.

This clonotype was observed many times. V and J are TRBV20-1 and TRBJ2-7; TRBD2 agrees at 9 bases. Germline CDR1 and CDR2: DFQATT and SNEGSKA (reference sequence). The V and J ends lost 6 bases and 3 bases, in that order; junction bases with no gene match: 21. This CDR3 contains 18 residues. The DNA for the CDR3 is TGCAGTGCAGATGAACTAGCGGGTTTACGGCAAAATAGCTACGAGCAGTACTTC. This gives the protein CSADELAGLRQNSYEQYF.

Only a few counts were recorded for this clonotype. This chain connects TRBV11-2 to TRBJ2-6; 11 bases map to TRBD1. CDR3 length equals 18 residues. The V and J ends lost 2 bases and 3 bases, in that order; junction bases with no gene match: 6. Germline lookup yields CDR1 SGHAT and CDR2 FQNNGV. The CDR3 region has the DNA TGTGCCAGCAGCTTATGGGACAGGGGGACTTTTGGGGCCAACGTCCTGACTTTC. Translation gives CASSLWDRGTFGANVLTF.

Notes on this clonotype: A read error may be the cause here, since a much bigger clone is one base away. This sequence joins TRBV11-2 and TRBJ1-2; D is undetermined. Germline V gene lookup returns CDR1 SGHAT and CDR2 FQNNGV. This CDR3 has 11 amino acids. The CDR3 nucleotides are TGTGCCAGCAGCTCTACGGATGGCGACACCTTC. This encodes CASSSTDGDTF.

This clonotype was counted many times. The chain is built from TRBV6-1 and TRBJ2-5; a possible D gene is TRBD2 (6 bases). Trimming took 8 bases from V and 0 from J, leaving 13 bases between them. Germline CDR1 MNHNS, CDR2 SASEGT. The CDR3 spans 14 residues. CDR3 sequence reads: CASPASDYQETQYF. CDR3 nucleotides: TGTGCCAGCCCCGCTAGCGATTACCAAGAGACCCAGTACTTC.

This clonotype was counted ten times or more. This rearrangement joins TRBV3-1 to TRBJ2-7; D may match TRBD1 or TRBD2 (6 bases each). This CDR3 contains 14 residues. Trimming took off 4 bases at V and 5 bases at J, with 15 bases between the two ends. Germline V gene data show CDR1 as LGHDT and CDR2 as YNNKEL (reference sequence). The CDR3 bases are TGTGCCAGCAGCCCATCCCATAGGGGGGACGAGCAGTACTTC. Encoded protein: CASSPSHRGDEQYF.

Ten or more counts support this clonotype. DNA for the CDR3: TGTGCCACCAGCCGTTCCTCGGGCGCGAAGGGGGAGCTGTTTTTT. It specifies CATSRSSGAKGELFF. V is TRBV15 and J is TRBJ2-2, with D unclear. CDR1 is LNHNV and CDR2 is YYDKDF in the germline V gene (reference sequence). The CDR3 has 15 amino acids. Between the trimmed V and J ends, which lost 5 bases and 8 bases, there was a span of 18 bases.

The J gene is TRBJ2-7, the V gene TRBV2, with TRBD1 identical over 8 bases. The ends lost 3 bases at V and 2 bases at J; junction bases unmatched: 3. The CDR3 runs 14 residues. Germline loops: CDR1 SNHLY, CDR2 FYNNEI. The CDR3 coding sequence is TGTGCCAGCAGTGAGGACAGGGCTCCCTACGAGCAGTACTTC. It is translated as CASSEDRAPYEQYF.

This clonotype was observed many times. This chain connects TRBV5-1 to TRBJ2-1; D is unclear. Germline CDR1 reads SGHRS; CDR2 reads YFSETQ. Trimming pared 1 base from V and 6 bases from J, leaving 11 bases between. The CDR3 has 14 amino acids. As DNA, the CDR3 is TGCGCCAGCAGCTTGTCTCTAGGGCCCAATGAGCAGTTCTTC. As protein: CASSLSLGPNEQFF. Variable domain in full (rest from reference TRBV5-1 and TRBJ2-1): KAGVTQTPRYLIKTRGQQVTLSCSPISGHRSVSWYQQTPGQGLQFLFEYFSETQRNKGNFPGRFSGRQFSNSRSEMNVSTLELGDSALYLCASSLSLGPNEQFFGPGTRLTVL.

The rearrangement links TRBV7-9 to TRBJ1-5; no clear D gene. Per the germline V gene, CDR1 is SEHNR and CDR2 is FQNEAQ (reference sequence). Trimming removed 0 bases at V and 0 bases at J, with 6 bases between. This CDR3 spans 15 amino acids. The CDR3, as DNA: TGTGCCAGCAGCTTAGCAGGGAATAGCAATCAGCCCCAGCATTTT. It is translated as CASSLAGNSNQPQHF.

This clonotype has a count of ten or more. J is TRBJ2-3 and V is TRBV29-1, with D perhaps assigned TRBD1 or TRBD2 (5 bases each). The germline V gene encodes CDR1 SQVTM and CDR2 ANQGSEA. Trimming stripped 3 bases from V and 2 bases from J, with 12 bases between. The CDR3 runs 14 residues. CDR3 amino acids: CSVDRTGTTDTQYF. CDR3 DNA: TGCAGCGTTGACCGGACGGGGACCACAGATACGCAGTATTTT.

The sample holds many counts of this clonotype. The genes are TRBV3-1 and TRBJ2-3; a weak D match, TRBD1 (5 bases). The germline CDR1 and CDR2 sequences are LGHDT and YNNKEL (reference sequence). Trimming took 4 bases from V and 1 from J, leaving 12 bases between them. This CDR3 comprises 15 residues. DNA for the CDR3: TGTGCCAGCAGCCCCCCGACAGCCGGCACAGATACGCAGTATTTT. It translates to CASSPPTAGTDTQYF.